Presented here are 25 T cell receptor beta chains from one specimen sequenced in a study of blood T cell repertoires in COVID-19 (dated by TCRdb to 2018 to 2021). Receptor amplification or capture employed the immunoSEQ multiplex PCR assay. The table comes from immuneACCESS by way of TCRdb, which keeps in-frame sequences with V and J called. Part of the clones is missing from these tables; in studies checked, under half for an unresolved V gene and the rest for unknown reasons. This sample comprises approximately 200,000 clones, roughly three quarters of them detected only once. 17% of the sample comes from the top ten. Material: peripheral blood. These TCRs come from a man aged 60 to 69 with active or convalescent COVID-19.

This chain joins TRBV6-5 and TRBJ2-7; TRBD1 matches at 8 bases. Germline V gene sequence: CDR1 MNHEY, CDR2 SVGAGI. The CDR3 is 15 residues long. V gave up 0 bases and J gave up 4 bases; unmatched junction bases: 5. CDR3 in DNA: TGTGCCAGCAGTTACTCGGACAGGGCTTGGTACGAGCAGTACTTC. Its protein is CASSYSDRAWYEQYF.

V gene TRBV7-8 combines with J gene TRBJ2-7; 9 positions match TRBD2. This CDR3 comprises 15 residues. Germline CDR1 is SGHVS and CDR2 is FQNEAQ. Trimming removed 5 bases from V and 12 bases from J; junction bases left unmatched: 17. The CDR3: CASSPLGRGGAGGYF. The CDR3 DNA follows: TGTGCCAGCAGCCCGCTCGGGCGGGGGGGCGCGGGCGGGTACTTC.

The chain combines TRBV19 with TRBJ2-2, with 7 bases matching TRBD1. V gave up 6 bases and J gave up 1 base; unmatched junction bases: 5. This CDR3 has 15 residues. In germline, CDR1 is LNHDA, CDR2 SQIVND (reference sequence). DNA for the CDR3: TGTGCCAGTAGCACCCGGACAGGGAACACCGGGGAGCTGTTTTTT. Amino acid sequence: CASSTRTGNTGELFF.

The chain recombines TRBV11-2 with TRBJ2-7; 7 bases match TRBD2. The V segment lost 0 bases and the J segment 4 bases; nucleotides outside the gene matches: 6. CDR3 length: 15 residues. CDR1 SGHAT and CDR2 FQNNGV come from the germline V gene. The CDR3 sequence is CASSLDLAGAYEQYF. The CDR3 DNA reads TGTGCCAGCAGCTTAGATTTGGCGGGAGCTTACGAGCAGTACTTC.

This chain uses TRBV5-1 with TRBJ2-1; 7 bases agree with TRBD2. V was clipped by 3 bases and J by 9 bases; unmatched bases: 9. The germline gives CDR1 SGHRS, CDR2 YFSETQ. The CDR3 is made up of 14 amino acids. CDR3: CASSYTAGTGEQFF. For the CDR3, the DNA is TGCGCCAGCAGCTATACAGCGGGGACGGGTGAGCAGTTCTTC.

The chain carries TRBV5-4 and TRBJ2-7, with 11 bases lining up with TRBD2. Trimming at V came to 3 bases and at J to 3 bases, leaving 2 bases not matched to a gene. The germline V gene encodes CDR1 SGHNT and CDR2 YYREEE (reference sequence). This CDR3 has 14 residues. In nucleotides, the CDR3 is TGTGCCAGCAGCTCGACTAGCGGGATCTACGAGCAGTACTTC. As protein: CASSSTSGIYEQYF.

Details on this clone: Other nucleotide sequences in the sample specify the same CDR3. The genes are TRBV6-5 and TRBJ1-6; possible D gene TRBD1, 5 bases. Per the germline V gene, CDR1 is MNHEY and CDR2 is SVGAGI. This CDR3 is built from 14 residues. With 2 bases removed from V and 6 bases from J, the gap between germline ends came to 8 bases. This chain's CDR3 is CASSYRQGNSPLHF. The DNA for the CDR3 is TGTGCCAGCAGTTACCGCCAGGGTAATTCACCCCTCCACTTT.

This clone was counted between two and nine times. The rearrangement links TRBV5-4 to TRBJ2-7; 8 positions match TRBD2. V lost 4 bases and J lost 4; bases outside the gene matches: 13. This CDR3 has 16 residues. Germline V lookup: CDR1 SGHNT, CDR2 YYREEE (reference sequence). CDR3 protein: CASSPGIGRERYEQYF. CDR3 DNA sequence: TGTGCCAGCAGCCCCGGGATCGGGAGGGAGAGGTACGAGCAGTACTTC.

The CDR3 region has the DNA TGTGCCAGCAGCTTAGCGGGAGACCTAGCCGGCTATGGCTACACCTTC. Protein product: CASSLAGDLAGYGYTF. The chain has TRBV7-9 and TRBJ1-2; D unresolved. The CDR3 has 16 amino acids. Germline loops: CDR1 SEHNR, CDR2 FQNEAQ (reference sequence). The ends were cut back, 0 bases at V and 4 bases at J, with 15 bases in the middle. The entire variable domain, with the rest obtained from reference TRBV7-9 and TRBJ1-2, is as follows: DTGVSQNPRHKITKRGQNVTFRCDPISEHNRLYWYRQTLGQGPEFLTYFQNEAQLEKSRLLSDRFSAERPKGSFSTLEIQRTEQGDSAMYLCASSLAGDLAGYGYTFGSGTRLTVV.

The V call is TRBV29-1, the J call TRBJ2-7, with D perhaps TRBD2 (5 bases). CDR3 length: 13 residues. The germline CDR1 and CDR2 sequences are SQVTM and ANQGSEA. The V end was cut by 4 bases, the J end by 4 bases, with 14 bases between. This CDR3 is CSVARGPLYEQYF. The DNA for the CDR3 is TGCAGCGTTGCGAGAGGGCCCTTATACGAGCAGTACTTC.

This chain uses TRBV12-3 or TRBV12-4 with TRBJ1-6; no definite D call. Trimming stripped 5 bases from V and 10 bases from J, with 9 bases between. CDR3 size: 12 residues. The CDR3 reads CASSMGGSPLHF. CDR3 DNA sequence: TGTGCCAGCAGTATGGGAGGGTCACCCCTCCACTTT.

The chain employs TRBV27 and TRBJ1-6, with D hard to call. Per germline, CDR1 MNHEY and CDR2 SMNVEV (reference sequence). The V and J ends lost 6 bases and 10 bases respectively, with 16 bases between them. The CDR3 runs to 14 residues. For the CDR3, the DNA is TGTGCCAGCAGCGCCTCGAGGGCCAGCTCACCCCTCCACTTT. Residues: CASSASRASSPLHF.

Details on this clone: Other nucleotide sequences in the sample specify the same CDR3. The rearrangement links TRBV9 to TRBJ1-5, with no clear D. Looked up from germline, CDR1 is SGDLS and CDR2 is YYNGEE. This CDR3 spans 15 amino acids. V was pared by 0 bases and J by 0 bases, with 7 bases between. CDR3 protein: CASSVGPSSNQPQHF. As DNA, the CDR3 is TGTGCCAGCAGCGTAGGGCCAAGTAGCAATCAGCCCCAGCATTTT.

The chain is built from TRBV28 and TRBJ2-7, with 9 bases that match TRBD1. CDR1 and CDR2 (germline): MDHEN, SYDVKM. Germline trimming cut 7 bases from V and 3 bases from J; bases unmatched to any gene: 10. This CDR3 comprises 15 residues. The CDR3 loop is CASTPDRGSGYEQYF. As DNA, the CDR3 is TGTGCCAGCACGCCGGACAGGGGCAGTGGCTACGAGCAGTACTTC.

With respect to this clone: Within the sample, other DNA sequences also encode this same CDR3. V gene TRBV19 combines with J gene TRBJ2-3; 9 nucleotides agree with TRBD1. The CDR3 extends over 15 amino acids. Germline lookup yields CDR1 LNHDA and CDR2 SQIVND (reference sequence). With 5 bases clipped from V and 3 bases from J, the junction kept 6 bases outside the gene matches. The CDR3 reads CASSPPGQGTDTQYF. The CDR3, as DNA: TGTGCCAGTAGTCCCCCGGGACAGGGAACAGATACGCAGTATTTT.

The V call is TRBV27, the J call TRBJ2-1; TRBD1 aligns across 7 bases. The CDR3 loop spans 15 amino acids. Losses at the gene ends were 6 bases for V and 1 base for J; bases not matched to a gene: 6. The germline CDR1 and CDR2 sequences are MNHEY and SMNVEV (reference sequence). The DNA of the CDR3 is TGTGCCAGCAGGTTGACAGGGAGTTCCTACAATGAGCAGTTCTTC. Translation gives CASRLTGSSYNEQFF.

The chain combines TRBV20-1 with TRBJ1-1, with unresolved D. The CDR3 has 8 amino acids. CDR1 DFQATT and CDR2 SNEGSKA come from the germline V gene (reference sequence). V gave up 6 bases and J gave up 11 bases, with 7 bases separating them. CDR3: CSAPGAFF. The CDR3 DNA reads TGCAGTGCGCCCGGGGCTTTCTTT.

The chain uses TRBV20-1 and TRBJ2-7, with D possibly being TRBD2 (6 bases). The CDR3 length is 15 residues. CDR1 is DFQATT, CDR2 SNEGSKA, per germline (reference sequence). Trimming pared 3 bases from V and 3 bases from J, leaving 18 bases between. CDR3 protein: CSASSGLEGNYEQYF. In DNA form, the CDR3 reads TGCAGTGCTAGTTCGGGACTCGAGGGAAACTACGAGCAGTACTTC.

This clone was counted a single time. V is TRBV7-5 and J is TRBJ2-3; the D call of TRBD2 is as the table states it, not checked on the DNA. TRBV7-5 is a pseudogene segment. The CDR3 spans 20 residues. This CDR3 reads CARSSRGGLAVNWGTDTQYF. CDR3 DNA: TGTGCCAGAAGCTCCCGGGGGGGACTAGCGGTTAATTGGGGCACAGATACGCAGTATTTT.

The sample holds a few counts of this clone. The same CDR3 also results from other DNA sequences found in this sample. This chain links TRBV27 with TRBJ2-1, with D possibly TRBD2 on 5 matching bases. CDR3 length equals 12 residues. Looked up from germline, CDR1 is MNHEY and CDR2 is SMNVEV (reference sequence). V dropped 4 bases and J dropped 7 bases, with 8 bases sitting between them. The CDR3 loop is CASSSRGNEQFF. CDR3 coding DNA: TGTGCCAGCAGTTCACGAGGGAATGAGCAGTTCTTC.

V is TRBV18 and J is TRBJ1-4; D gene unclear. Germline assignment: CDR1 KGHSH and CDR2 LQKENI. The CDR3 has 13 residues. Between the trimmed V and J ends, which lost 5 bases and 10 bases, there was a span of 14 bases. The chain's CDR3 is CASSEGLSAKLFF. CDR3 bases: TGTGCCAGCTCAGAGGGTCTCTCTGCAAAACTGTTTTTT.

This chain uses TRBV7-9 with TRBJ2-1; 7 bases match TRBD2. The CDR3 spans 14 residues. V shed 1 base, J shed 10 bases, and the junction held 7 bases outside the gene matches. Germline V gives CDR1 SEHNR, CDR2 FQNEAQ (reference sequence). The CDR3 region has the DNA TGTGCCAGCAGCTTAGTTTCTAGCGGAGGGGAGCAGTTCTTC. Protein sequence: CASSLVSSGGEQFF.

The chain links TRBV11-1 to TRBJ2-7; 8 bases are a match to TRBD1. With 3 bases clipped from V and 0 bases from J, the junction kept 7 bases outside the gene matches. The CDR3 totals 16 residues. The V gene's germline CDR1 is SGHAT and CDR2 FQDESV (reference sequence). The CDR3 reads CASSFDGTGDSYEQYF. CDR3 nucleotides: TGTGCCAGCAGCTTCGACGGGACAGGCGACTCCTACGAGCAGTACTTC.

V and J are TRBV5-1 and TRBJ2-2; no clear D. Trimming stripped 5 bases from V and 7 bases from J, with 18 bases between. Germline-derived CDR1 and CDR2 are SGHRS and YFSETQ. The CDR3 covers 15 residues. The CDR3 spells CASREGDALLGELFF. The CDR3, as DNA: TGCGCCAGCAGGGAAGGAGACGCACTTCTCGGGGAGCTGTTTTTT.

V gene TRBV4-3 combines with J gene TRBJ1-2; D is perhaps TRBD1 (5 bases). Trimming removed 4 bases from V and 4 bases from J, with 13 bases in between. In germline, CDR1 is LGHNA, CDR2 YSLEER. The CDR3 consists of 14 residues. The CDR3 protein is CASSRAGRSYGYTF. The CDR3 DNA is TGCGCCAGCAGCCGTGCGGGGCGGTCCTATGGCTACACCTTC.